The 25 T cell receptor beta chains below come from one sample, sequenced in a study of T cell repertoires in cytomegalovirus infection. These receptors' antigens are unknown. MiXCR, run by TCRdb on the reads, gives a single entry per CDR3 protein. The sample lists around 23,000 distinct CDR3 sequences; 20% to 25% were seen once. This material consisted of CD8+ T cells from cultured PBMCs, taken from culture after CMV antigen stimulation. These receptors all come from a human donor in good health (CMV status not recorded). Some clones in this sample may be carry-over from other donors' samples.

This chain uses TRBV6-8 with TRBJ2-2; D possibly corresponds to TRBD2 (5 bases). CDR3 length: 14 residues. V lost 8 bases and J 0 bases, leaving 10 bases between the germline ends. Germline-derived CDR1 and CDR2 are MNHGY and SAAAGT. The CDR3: CASCGQPNTGELFF. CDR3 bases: TGTGCCAGCTGCGGGCAACCGAACACCGGGGAGCTGTTTTTT.

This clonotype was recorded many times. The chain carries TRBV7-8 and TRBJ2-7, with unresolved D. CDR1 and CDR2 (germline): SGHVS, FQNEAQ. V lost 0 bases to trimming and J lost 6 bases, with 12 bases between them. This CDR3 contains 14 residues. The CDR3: CASSLAYTLGEQYF. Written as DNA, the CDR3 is TGTGCCAGCAGCTTAGCGTACACACTTGGCGAGCAGTACTTC.

The CDR3 is CASSYSTQRTYEQYF. DNA for the CDR3: TGTGCCAGCAGTTACTCGACACAGCGTACCTACGAGCAGTACTTC. The chain joins TRBV6-5 to TRBJ2-7; D is unresolved. Germline lookup yields CDR1 MNHEY and CDR2 SVGAGI. The CDR3 runs to 15 residues. Trimming pared 0 bases from V and 2 bases from J, leaving 11 bases between.

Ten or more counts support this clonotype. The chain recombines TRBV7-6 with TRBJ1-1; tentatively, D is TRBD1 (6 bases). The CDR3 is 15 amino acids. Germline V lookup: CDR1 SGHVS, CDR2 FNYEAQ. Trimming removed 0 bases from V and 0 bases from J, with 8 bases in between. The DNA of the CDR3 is TGTGCCAGCAGCTTAGCGCAGGGGCTGAACACTGAAGCTTTCTTT. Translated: CASSLAQGLNTEAFF.

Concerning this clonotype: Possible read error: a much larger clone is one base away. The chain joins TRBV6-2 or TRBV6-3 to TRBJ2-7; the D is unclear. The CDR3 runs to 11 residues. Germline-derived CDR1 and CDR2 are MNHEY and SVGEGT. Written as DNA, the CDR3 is TGTACCAGCAGTTACAACCACGAGCAGTACTTC. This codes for CTSSYNHEQYF.

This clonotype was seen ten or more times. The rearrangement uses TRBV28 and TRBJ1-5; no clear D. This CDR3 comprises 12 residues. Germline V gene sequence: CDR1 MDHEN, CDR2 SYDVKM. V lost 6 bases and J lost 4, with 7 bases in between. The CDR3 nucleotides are TGTGCCAGCAGATCCGGGAATCAGCCCCAGCATTTT. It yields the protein CASRSGNQPQHF.

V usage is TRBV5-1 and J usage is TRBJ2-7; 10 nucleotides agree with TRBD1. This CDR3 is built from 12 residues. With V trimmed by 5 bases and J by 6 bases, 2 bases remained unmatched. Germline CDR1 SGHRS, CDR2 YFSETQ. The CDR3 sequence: CASSDRGREQYF. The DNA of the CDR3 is TGCGCCAGCAGTGACAGGGGGCGCGAGCAGTACTTC.

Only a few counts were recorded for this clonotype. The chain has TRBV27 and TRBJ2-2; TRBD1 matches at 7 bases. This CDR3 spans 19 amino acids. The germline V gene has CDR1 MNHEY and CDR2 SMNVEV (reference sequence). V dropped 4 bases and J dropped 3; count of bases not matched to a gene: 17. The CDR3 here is CASSYVWGQLFTDTGELFF. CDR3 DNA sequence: TGTGCCAGCAGTTATGTTTGGGGACAGCTTTTTACGGACACCGGGGAGCTGTTTTTT.

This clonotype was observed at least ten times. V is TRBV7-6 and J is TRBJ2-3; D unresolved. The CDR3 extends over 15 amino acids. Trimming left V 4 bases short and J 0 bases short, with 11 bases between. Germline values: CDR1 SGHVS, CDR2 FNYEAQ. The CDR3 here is CASSSAGSSTDTQYF. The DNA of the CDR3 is TGTGCCAGCAGCTCCGCAGGCTCTAGCACAGATACGCAGTATTTT.

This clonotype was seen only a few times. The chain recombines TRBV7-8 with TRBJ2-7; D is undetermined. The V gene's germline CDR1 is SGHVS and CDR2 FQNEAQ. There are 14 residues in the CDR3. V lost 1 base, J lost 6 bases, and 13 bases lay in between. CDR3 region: CASSLGSGLGEQYF. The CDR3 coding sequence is TGTGCCAGCAGCTTAGGGTCCGGGCTTGGCGAGCAGTACTTC.

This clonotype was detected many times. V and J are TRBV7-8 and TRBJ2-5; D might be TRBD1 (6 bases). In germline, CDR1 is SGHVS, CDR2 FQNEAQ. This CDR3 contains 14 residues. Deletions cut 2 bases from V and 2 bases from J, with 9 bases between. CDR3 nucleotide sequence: TGTGCCAGCAGCTTACAGGGGATACAAGAGACCCAGTACTTC. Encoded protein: CASSLQGIQETQYF.

The CDR3 region is CASSLGGWDEQYF. Written as DNA, the CDR3 is TGTGCCAGCAGCTTAGGGGGTTGGGACGAGCAGTACTTC. V usage is TRBV7-2 and J usage is TRBJ2-7; D gene uncertain. Trimming shortened V by 1 base and J by 5 bases, and 9 bases separated the two germline ends. CDR1 is SGHTA and CDR2 is FQGNSA in the germline V gene. CDR3 length: 13 amino acids. Full variable domain (rest looked up from reference TRBV7-2 and TRBJ2-7): GAGVSQSPSNKVTEKGKDVELRCDPISGHTALYWYRQSLGQGLEFLIYFQGNSAPDKSGLPSDRFSAERTGGSVSTLTIQRTQQEDSAVYLCASSLGGWDEQYFGPGTRLTVT.

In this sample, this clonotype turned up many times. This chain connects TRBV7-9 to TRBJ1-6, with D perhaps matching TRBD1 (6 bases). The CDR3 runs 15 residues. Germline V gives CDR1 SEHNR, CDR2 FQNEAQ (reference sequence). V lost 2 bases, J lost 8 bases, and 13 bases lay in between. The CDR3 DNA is TGTGCCAGCAGCTTAAGGGGGGTTAGGGATTCACCCCTCCACTTT. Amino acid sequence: CASSLRGVRDSPLHF.

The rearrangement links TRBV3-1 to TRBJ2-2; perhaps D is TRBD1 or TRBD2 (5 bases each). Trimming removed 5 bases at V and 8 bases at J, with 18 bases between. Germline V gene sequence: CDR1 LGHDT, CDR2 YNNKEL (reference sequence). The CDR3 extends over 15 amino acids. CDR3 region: CASSGAGTRKGELFF. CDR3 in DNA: TGTGCCAGCAGCGGAGCTGGGACCCGAAAAGGGGAGCTGTTTTTT.

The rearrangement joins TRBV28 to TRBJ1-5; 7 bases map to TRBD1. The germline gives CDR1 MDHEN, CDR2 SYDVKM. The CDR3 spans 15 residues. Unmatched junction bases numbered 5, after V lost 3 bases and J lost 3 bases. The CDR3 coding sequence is TGTGCCAGCAGTTTCCGGGACAGTACCAATCAGCCCCAGCATTTT. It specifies CASSFRDSTNQPQHF.

CDR3 residues: CASSLAQGYSRSSSYNEQFF. CDR3 coding DNA: TGTGCCAGCAGCTTAGCGCAGGGTTACTCCCGATCAAGCTCCTACAATGAGCAGTTCTTC. The chain recombines TRBV7-2 with TRBJ2-1; TRBD1 is a possible D gene (5 bases). V lost 0 bases and J 0 bases, leaving 21 bases between the germline ends. The CDR3 covers 20 residues. The germline V gene has CDR1 SGHTA and CDR2 FQGNSA.

CDR3 nucleotides: TGTGCCAGCTCTCCCGGACAGTTAGACACAGATACGCAGTATTTT. The encoded protein is CASSPGQLDTDTQYF. V and J are TRBV18 and TRBJ2-3, with D perhaps matching TRBD1 (6 bases). CDR1 and CDR2 from the germline V gene are KGHSH and LQKENI. There are 15 residues in the CDR3. Trimming cost V 6 bases and J 2 bases, with 15 bases left between them.

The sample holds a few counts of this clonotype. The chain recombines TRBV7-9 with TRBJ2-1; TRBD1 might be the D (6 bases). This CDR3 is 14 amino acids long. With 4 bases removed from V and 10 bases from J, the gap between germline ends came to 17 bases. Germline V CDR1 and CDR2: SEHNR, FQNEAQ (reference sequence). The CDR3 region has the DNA TGTGCCAGCAGCTCGGGACAAAGTACGTGGGAGCAGTTCTTC. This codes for CASSSGQSTWEQFF.

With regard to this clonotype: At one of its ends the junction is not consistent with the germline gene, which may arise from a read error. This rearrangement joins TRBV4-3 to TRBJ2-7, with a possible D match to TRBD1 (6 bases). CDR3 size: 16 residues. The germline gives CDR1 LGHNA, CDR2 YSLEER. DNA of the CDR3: TGCGCCAGCAGCCTTGGAGAGGGGACAACTTCCTTCGAGCAGTACTTC. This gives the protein CASSLGEGTTSFEQYF.

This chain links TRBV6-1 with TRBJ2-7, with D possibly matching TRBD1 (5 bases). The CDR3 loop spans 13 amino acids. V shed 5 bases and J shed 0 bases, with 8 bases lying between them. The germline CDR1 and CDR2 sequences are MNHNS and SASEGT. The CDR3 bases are TGTGCCAGCAGTAGCAGGGTCTCCTACGAGCAGTACTTC. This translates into CASSSRVSYEQYF.

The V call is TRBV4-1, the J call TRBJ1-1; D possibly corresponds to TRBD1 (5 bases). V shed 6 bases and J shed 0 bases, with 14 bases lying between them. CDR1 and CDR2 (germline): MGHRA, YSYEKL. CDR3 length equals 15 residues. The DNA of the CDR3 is TGCGCCAGCAGTTTTTGGGGGGACCTGAACACTGAAGCTTTCTTT. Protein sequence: CASSFWGDLNTEAFF.

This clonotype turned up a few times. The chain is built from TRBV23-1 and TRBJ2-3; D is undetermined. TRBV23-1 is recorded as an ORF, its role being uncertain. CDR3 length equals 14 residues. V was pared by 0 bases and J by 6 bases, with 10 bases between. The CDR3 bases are TGCGCCAGCAGTCAATCTTGGGCATATGATACGCAGTATTTT. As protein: CASSQSWAYDTQYF.

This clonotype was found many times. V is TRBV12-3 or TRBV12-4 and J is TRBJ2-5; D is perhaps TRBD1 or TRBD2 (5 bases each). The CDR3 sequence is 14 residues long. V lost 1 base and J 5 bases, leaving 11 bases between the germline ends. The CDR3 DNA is TGTGCCAGCAGTTTAGTAGGTGGGGGTGAGACCCAGTACTTC. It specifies CASSLVGGGETQYF.

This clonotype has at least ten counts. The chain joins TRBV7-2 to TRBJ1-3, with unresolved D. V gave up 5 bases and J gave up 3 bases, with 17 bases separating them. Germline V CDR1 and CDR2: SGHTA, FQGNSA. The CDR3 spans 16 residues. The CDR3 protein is CASSPRTAVGGNTIYF. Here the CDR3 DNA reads TGTGCCAGCAGCCCCCGGACCGCTGTTGGTGGAAACACCATATATTTT.

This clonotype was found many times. CDR3 DNA: TGCAGCTTGGGGGCGGCCGCGGATAACTATGGCTACACCTTC. Residues: CSLGAAADNYGYTF. V usage is TRBV29-1 and J usage is TRBJ1-2; a weak D match, TRBD1 (6 bases). CDR3 length: 14 amino acids. Germline CDR1 is SQVTM and CDR2 is ANQGSEA. V was pared by 8 bases and J by 1 base, with 17 bases between.